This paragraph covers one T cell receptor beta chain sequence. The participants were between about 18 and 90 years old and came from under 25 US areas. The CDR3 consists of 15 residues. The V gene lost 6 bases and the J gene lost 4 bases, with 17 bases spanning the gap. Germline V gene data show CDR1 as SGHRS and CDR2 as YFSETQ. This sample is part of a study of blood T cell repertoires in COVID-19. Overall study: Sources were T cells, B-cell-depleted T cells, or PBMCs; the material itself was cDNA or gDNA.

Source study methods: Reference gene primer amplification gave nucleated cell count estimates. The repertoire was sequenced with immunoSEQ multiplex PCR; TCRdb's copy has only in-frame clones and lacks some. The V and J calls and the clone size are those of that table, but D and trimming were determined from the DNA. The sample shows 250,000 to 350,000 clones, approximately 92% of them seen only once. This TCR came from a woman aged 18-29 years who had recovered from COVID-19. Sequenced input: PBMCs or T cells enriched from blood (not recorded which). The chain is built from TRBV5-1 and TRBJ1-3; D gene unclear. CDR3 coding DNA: TGCGCCAGCACCCCGGGGAGGGCTAGAGGAAACACCATATATTTT. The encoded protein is CASTPGRARGNTIYF.